This T cell receptor beta chain was identified in a study of T cell changes during pregnancy in multiple sclerosis. Germline V gene sequence: CDR1 MNHNS, CDR2 SASEGT. V shed 6 bases, J shed 0 bases, and the junction held 3 bases outside the gene matches. This CDR3 region has 15 residues. Profiling relied on immunoSEQ multiplex PCR, and the TCRdb table lists in-frame clones only, not all of them. The table lists approximately 84,000 clones, nearly 95% of them singletons. Sequences were derived from peripheral blood, sampled in the second trimester of pregnancy. V gene TRBV6-1 combines with J gene TRBJ2-3; 10 nucleotides match TRBD1. This sequence originates from a female donor in good health, enrolled as a control in a pregnancy study. The CDR3 loop is CASRDRGRSTDTQYF. CDR3 sequence (DNA): TGTGCCAGCAGAGACAGGGGGCGAAGCACAGATACGCAGTATTTT.